This T cell receptor beta chain was sequenced for a study of T-cell memory formation after mild COVID-19. The CDR3 contains 15 residues. V was clipped by 0 bases and J by 0 bases, with 7 bases between them. CDR1 and CDR2 from the germline V gene are SGHRS and YFSETQ. This clonotype was seen many times. TCRdb re-called the 5' RACE reads with MiXCR, one entry per CDR3 protein. The sample lists 400,000 or so distinct CDR3 sequences; 20% were seen once. Sequenced sample: PBMCs or a T cell subset sorted from them (not recorded which). This clonotype was obtained from an adult woman who had mild COVID-19 (a few samples of this study predate the infection). Cell type and time point are not known. The J gene is TRBJ2-1, the V gene TRBV5-1, with D hard to call. The CDR3 bases are TGCGCCAGCAGCTTGGCCAGGAACTCCTACAATGAGCAGTTCTTC. Translating it yields CASSLARNSYNEQFF.